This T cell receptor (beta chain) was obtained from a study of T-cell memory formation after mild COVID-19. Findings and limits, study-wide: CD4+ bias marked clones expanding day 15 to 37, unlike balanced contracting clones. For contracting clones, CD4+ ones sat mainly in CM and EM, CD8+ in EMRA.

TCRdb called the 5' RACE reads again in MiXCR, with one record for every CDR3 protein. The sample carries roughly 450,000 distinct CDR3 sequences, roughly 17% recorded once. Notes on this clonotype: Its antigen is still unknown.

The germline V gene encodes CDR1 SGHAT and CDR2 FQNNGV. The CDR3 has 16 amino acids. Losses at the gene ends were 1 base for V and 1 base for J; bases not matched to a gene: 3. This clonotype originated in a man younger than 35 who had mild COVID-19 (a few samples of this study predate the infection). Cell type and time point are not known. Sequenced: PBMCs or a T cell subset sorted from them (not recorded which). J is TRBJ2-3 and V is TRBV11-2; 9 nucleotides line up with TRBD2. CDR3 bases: TGTGCCAGCAGCTTAGGCGCGGGGGGGGGCACAGATACGCAGTATTTT. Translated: CASSLGAGGGTDTQYF.